The 25 T cell receptor beta chains below were found in one sample sequenced in a study of read filtering for tumor transcriptome and immune sequencing. The library was built from around 400 ng RNA with molecular barcoded adaptors for alpha/delta and beta/gamma chains. TCRdb reprocessed the reads via MiXCR and lists one record per CDR3 protein. The sample lists around 65,000 distinct CDR3 sequences, around 19% seen once, with roughly a tenth in the top ten. Sequenced: a population of CD138-negative cells sorted from bone marrow. Receptors were obtained from a donor at least 40 years old with multiple myeloma.

About this clonotype: A much larger clonotype is one base distant, so this may be a read error. This chain uses TRBV6-6 with TRBJ2-3; 8 positions match TRBD2. The CDR3 sequence is 15 residues long. CDR1 MNHNY and CDR2 SVGAGI come from the germline V gene (reference sequence). CDR3 in amino acids: CASSYIGRAEDTRYF. CDR3 nucleotide sequence: TGTGCCAGCAGTTACATCGGGAGGGCCGAGGATACGCGGTATTTT.

This clonotype was observed many times. The chain is built from TRBV20-1 and TRBJ2-7; D remains unclear. Trimming shortened V by 6 bases and J by 0 bases, and 9 bases separated the two germline ends. The germline gives CDR1 DFQATT, CDR2 SNEGSKA (reference sequence). There are 12 residues in the CDR3. This chain's CDR3 is CSASLSSYEQYF. DNA of the CDR3: TGCAGTGCCTCCCTGAGCTCCTACGAGCAGTACTTC.

This clonotype was recorded at least ten times. The rearrangement links TRBV30 to TRBJ2-3; 9 bases are shared with TRBD1. CDR1 is GTSNPN, CDR2 SVGIG, per germline (reference sequence). V was pared by 0 bases and J by 1 base, with 2 bases of the junction left unmatched. The CDR3 runs to 15 residues. The CDR3 DNA reads TGTGCCTGGAGTGTTGGGACAGGGCGCACAGATACGCAGTATTTT. Its translation is CAWSVGTGRTDTQYF.

At least ten counts were recorded for this clonotype. V and J are TRBV20-1 and TRBJ2-2; D remains ambiguous. V was trimmed by 6 bases and J by 3 bases, leaving 11 bases between them. Germline V gene data show CDR1 as DFQATT and CDR2 as SNEGSKA (reference sequence). CDR3 length equals 13 residues. In DNA, the CDR3 is TGCAGTGCCCGGCCCAGAGACACCGGGGAGCTGTTTTTT. As protein: CSARPRDTGELFF.

This clonotype has ten or more counts. The chain combines TRBV9 with TRBJ1-1; no clear D gene. The CDR3 has 13 amino acids. Germline V CDR1 and CDR2: SGDLS, YYNGEE. V gave up 4 bases and J gave up 5 bases, with 12 bases separating them. CDR3 sequence: CASSQAPETEAFF. CDR3 coding DNA: TGTGCCAGCAGCCAGGCCCCGGAGACTGAAGCTTTCTTT.

Points on this clonotype: Possible read error: a much larger clone is one base away. The CDR3 DNA follows: TGTGCCAGCAGCTTACAACTGGGAATGGAGACCCAGTACTTC. Amino acid sequence: CASSLQLGMETQYF. This chain connects TRBV7-2 to TRBJ2-5; D call uncertain. Between the trimmed V and J ends, which lost 2 bases and 5 bases, there was a span of 12 bases. Germline CDR1 is SGHTA and CDR2 is FQGNSA. This CDR3 contains 14 residues.

This clonotype was recorded many times. The rearrangement links TRBV10-3 to TRBJ1-4; D possibly corresponds to TRBD1 (6 bases). CDR1 ENHRY and CDR2 SYGVKD come from the germline V gene. The CDR3 length is 15 residues. The germline V and J ends were trimmed by 2 bases and 2 bases, with 9 bases remaining between them. The CDR3 sequence: CAISEGGQTNEKLFF. In nucleotides, the CDR3 is TGTGCCATCAGTGAGGGGGGGCAGACTAATGAAAAACTGTTTTTT.

This clonotype turned up a few times. V usage is TRBV7-2 and J usage is TRBJ2-3; 10 nucleotides align to TRBD2. Germline V gene sequence: CDR1 SGHTA, CDR2 FQGNSA. Unmatched junction bases numbered 7, after V lost 2 bases and J lost 5 bases. This CDR3 contains 16 residues. The CDR3 sequence: CASSLQSGGAIDTQYF. As DNA, the CDR3 is TGTGCCAGCAGCTTACAGAGCGGGGGGGCCATAGATACGCAGTATTTT.

V gene TRBV30 combines with J gene TRBJ1-2, with a weak D call TRBD1 (6 bases). The CDR3 has 13 amino acids. The V gene lost 2 bases and the J gene lost 4 bases, with 11 bases spanning the gap. Germline CDR1 GTSNPN, CDR2 SVGIG (reference sequence). CDR3 nucleotide sequence: TGTGCCTGGAGTTCCGGACAGCTCTATGGCTACACCTTC. Protein: CAWSSGQLYGYTF.

The gene calls are TRBV11-3 and TRBJ2-5; D unclear. Germline V CDR1 and CDR2: SGHNT, YENEEA. V dropped 6 bases and J dropped 2 bases, with 13 bases sitting between them. This CDR3 is built from 14 residues. The CDR3: CASSDDRLQETQYF. The DNA for the CDR3 is TGTGCCAGCAGTGATGACCGTTTACAAGAGACCCAGTACTTC.

On this clonotype: This probably arose from a read error, given a far larger clone one base away. This chain connects TRBV11-1 to TRBJ2-7; the D gene is possibly TRBD2 (6 bases). Germline V gene sequence: CDR1 SGHAT, CDR2 FQDESV (reference sequence). This CDR3 is built from 15 residues. Written as DNA, the CDR3 is TGTGCCAGCAGCTTAGCGGGAGGTGCCACCTACGAGCAGAACTTC. Its translation: CASSLAGGATYEQNF.

There are many counts of this clonotype. The chain is built from TRBV28 and TRBJ1-4; D uncertain. The CDR3 has 17 residues. Germline loops: CDR1 MDHEN, CDR2 SYDVKM. Trimming cost V 2 bases and J 0 bases, with 13 bases left between them. The CDR3 sequence: CASSLSGSFATNEKLFF. DNA for the CDR3: TGTGCCAGCAGTTTAAGTGGGAGCTTTGCAACTAATGAAAAACTGTTTTTT. The whole variable domain, filled in from reference TRBV28 and TRBJ1-4, reads DVKVTQSSRYLVKRTGEKVFLECVQDMDHENMFWYRQDPGLGLRLIYFSYDVKMKEKGDIPEGYSVSREKKERFSLILESASTNQTSMYLCASSLSGSFATNEKLFFGSGTQLSVL.

This clonotype was counted many times. The chain carries TRBV11-2 and TRBJ1-5; D is unclear. The CDR3 is made up of 15 amino acids. Trimming removed 1 base at V and 4 bases at J, with 11 bases between. Germline-derived CDR1 and CDR2 are SGHAT and FQNNGV. The DNA for the CDR3 is TGTGCCAGCAGCTTAGTAGGGTCACCTAATCAGCCCCAGCATTTT. The encoded protein is CASSLVGSPNQPQHF.

The V and J genes are TRBV7-2 and TRBJ2-7, with 10 bases aligning to TRBD2. Germline loops: CDR1 SGHTA, CDR2 FQGNSA. The CDR3 loop spans 17 amino acids. The trim removed 8 bases at V and 7 bases at J, leaving 20 bases unmatched. CDR3 coding DNA: TGTGCCAGCGGCCGAGGGGGGCAGCGGGGGGGCCAGGTTGAGCAGTACTTC. This codes for CASGRGGQRGGQVEQYF.

This clonotype was found a few times. The CDR3 loop reads CASSAGRTVDEQYF. The DNA for the CDR3 is TGTGCCAGCAGTGCCGGGAGGACGGTGGACGAGCAGTACTTC. J is TRBJ2-7 and V is TRBV12-3 or TRBV12-4; 7 bases match TRBD2. The CDR3 runs to 14 residues. V lost 5 bases, J lost 5 bases, and 9 bases stayed unmatched.

The table lists this clonotype with a few counts. V gene TRBV18 combines with J gene TRBJ1-4; D is undetermined. V gave up 5 bases and J gave up 5 bases, with 9 bases separating them. Germline loops: CDR1 KGHSH, CDR2 LQKENI. CDR3 length: 13 residues. The chain's CDR3 is CASSADPNEKLFF. CDR3 DNA: TGTGCCAGCTCAGCCGATCCCAATGAAAAACTGTTTTTT. The whole variable domain, remainder taken from reference TRBV18 and TRBJ1-4, is NAGVMQNPRHLVRRRGQEARLRCSPMKGHSHVYWYRQLPEEGLKFMVYLQKENIIDESGMPKERFSAEFPKEGPSILRIQQVVRGDSAAYFCASSADPNEKLFFGSGTQLSVL.

This clonotype appeared many times. The V and J genes are TRBV20-1 and TRBJ2-1; D unresolved. Germline CDR1 is DFQATT and CDR2 is SNEGSKA (reference sequence). This CDR3 is built from 11 residues. The V gene lost 5 bases and the J gene lost 4 bases, with 6 bases spanning the gap. This CDR3 is CSAAQYNEQFF. The CDR3 DNA follows: TGCAGTGCTGCGCAGTACAATGAGCAGTTCTTC.

A word on this clonotype: A far larger clone is off by one base, so a read error is likely. The chain has TRBV11-1 and TRBJ2-2; D perhaps matches TRBD2 (7 bases). The CDR3 covers 15 residues. Germline CDR1 SGHAT, CDR2 FQDESV (reference sequence). Trimming took off 6 bases at V and 6 bases at J, with 17 bases between the two ends. The CDR3 protein is CASSRDGGRAGELFF. For the CDR3, the DNA is TGTGCCAGCAGTCGTGACGGGGGGCGCGCCGGGGAGCTGTTTTTT.

The chain joins TRBV29-1 to TRBJ2-7; 7 bases are a match to TRBD1. There are 13 residues in the CDR3. Germline CDR1 is SQVTM and CDR2 is ANQGSEA. V was pared by 5 bases and J by 3 bases, with 7 bases of the junction left unmatched. The CDR3 DNA reads as TGCAGCGTTCGGGACAGTGGCCTCTACGAGCAGTACTTC. It codes for CSVRDSGLYEQYF.

This clonotype was counted at least ten times. The CDR3, as DNA: TGTGCCAGCAGTTTAGCTAGCGGGAGTAGGAATGAGCAGTTCTTC. Protein: CASSLASGSRNEQFF. The chain employs TRBV27 and TRBJ2-1, with 10 positions matching TRBD2. Germline loops: CDR1 MNHEY, CDR2 SMNVEV (reference sequence). The ends lost 2 bases at V and 7 bases at J; junction bases unmatched: 5. The CDR3 contains 15 residues.

At least ten counts were recorded for this clonotype. The chain links TRBV6-1 to TRBJ2-3; D remains unclear. V lost 5 bases and J lost 1, with 22 bases in between. Germline-derived CDR1 and CDR2 are MNHNS and SASEGT. The CDR3 contains 18 residues. The CDR3 nucleotides read TGTGCCAGCAGTCCTCGCCGGGCCACCCTTGGGGGCACAGATACGCAGTATTTT. The encoded protein is CASSPRRATLGGTDTQYF.

The gene calls are TRBV7-2 and TRBJ2-5; D remains ambiguous. Germline loops: CDR1 SGHTA, CDR2 FQGNSA. The CDR3 spans 12 residues. Trimming removed 1 base at V and 7 bases at J, with 7 bases between. CDR3 nucleotide sequence: TGTGCCAGCAGCTTAGAGGGATGGACCCAGTACTTC. This translates into CASSLEGWTQYF.

This clonotype was picked up many times. This chain connects TRBV5-6 to TRBJ2-1; 9 bases are shared with TRBD1. This CDR3 contains 15 residues. The V gene's germline CDR1 is SGHDT and CDR2 YYEEEE. V lost 4 bases, J lost 3 bases, and 5 bases stayed unmatched. The CDR3 nucleotides read TGTGCCAGCAGCGGGACAGGGTTTGGCTACAATGAGCAGTTCTTC. The encoded protein is CASSGTGFGYNEQFF.

At least ten counts were recorded for this clonotype. The chain has TRBV7-2 and TRBJ2-5; D call uncertain. CDR3 length: 15 residues. V shed 1 base and J shed 2 bases, with 11 bases lying between them. Germline V gives CDR1 SGHTA, CDR2 FQGNSA. The CDR3 sequence: CASSLGPARQETQYF. The CDR3 nucleotides are TGTGCCAGCAGCTTAGGCCCAGCGAGACAAGAGACCCAGTACTTC.

This clonotype has a handful of counts. V gene TRBV2 combines with J gene TRBJ2-5, with 10 bases fitting TRBD2. Germline CDR1 and CDR2: SNHLY and FYNNEI. V trimming: 7 bases; J trimming: 4 bases; junction bases outside the gene matches: 12. The CDR3 has 16 amino acids. CDR3 sequence (DNA): TGTGCCAGCAAGGGAGAAGCGGGAGGGCCGGTAGAGACCCAGTACTTC. It yields the protein CASKGEAGGPVETQYF.